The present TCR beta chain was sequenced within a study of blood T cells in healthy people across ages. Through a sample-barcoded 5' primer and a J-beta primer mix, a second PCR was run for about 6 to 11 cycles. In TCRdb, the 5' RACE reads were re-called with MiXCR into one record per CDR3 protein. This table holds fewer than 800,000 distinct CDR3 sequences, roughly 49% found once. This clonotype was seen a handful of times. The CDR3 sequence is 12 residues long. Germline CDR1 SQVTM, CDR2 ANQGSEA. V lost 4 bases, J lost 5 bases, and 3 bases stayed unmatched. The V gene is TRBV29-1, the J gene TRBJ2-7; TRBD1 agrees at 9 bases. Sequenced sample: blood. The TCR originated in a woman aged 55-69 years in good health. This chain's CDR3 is CSVGTGVHEQYF. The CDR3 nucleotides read TGCAGCGTTGGGACAGGGGTTCACGAGCAGTACTTC.